Below are 27 T cell receptor beta chains sequenced from a single sample in a study of T-cell reconstitution after alpha-beta-depleted transplantation in children. It was with unique molecular identifiers that the TCRbeta library was prepared. TCRdb reanalysed the PCR reads using MiXCR and keeps one entry per CDR3 protein. The table records around 490,000 distinct CDR3 sequences, more than 9.5% of them present only once. This specimen was PBMCs, mostly from graft donor cells, taken 180 days after TCRalphabeta/CD19-depleted stem cell transplant. The source of these receptors is a female patient aged 2 to 10 who had a stem cell transplant for aplastic anemia, so the T cells may come from the graft donor.

This clonotype was observed a few times. This chain uses TRBV29-1 with TRBJ2-1; 16 nucleotides align to TRBD2. Trimming at V came to 7 bases and at J to 3 bases, leaving 9 bases not matched to a gene. CDR1 and CDR2 from the germline V gene are SQVTM and ANQGSEA. The CDR3 is made up of 17 amino acids. The CDR3 is CSGHGTSGRALYNEQFF. CDR3 DNA sequence: TGCAGCGGCCACGGGACTAGCGGGAGGGCCCTCTACAATGAGCAGTTCTTC.

This clonotype was observed a handful of times. This chain uses TRBV20-1 with TRBJ2-3, with 7 nucleotides matching TRBD2. This CDR3 contains 16 residues. Germline values: CDR1 DFQATT, CDR2 SNEGSKA (reference sequence). J was trimmed by 4 bases and V by 6 bases; bases with no gene match: 16. CDR3 bases: TGCAGTGCACAAGAGGCCCTACTAGCGTACCCAGATACGCAGTATTTT. Residues: CSAQEALLAYPDTQYF.

This clonotype has a count of ten or more. The rearrangement links TRBV7-9 to TRBJ2-7; 9 nucleotides align to TRBD2. J gave up 1 base and V 2 bases, and 6 bases lay outside the gene matches. The V gene's germline CDR1 is SEHNR and CDR2 FQNEAQ (reference sequence). The CDR3 has 16 residues. The CDR3 sequence is CASSLIAGAGSYEQYV. The CDR3, as DNA: TGTGCCAGCAGCTTAATAGCGGGAGCCGGTTCCTACGAGCAGTACGTC.

This clonotype was detected ten times or more. This sequence joins TRBV28 and TRBJ2-7, with 7 bases aligning to TRBD2. This CDR3 has 15 amino acids. After removal of 6 bases from V and 2 bases from J, the junction contained 10 bases not matched to a gene. The germline CDR1 and CDR2 sequences are MDHEN and SYDVKM. The CDR3 nucleotides read TGTGCCAGCAGGCCTACTAGCGCGACGACCTACGAGCAGTACTTC. It is translated as CASRPTSATTYEQYF. Using reference TRBV28 and TRBJ2-7 for the parts outside the CDR3, the full variable domain is DVKVTQSSRYLVKRTGEKVFLECVQDMDHENMFWYRQDPGLGLRLIYFSYDVKMKEKGDIPEGYSVSREKKERFSLILESASTNQTSMYLCASRPTSATTYEQYFGPGTRLTVT.

The gene calls are TRBV6-5 and TRBJ1-1; maybe TRBD1 (6 bases). The V and J ends lost 2 bases and 1 base respectively, with 8 bases between them. Germline CDR1 is MNHEY and CDR2 is SVGAGI. The CDR3 consists of 14 residues. The CDR3 reads CASSYQGQNTEAFF. Here the CDR3 DNA reads TGTGCCAGCAGTTACCAGGGACAGAACACTGAAGCTTTCTTT.

The chain joins TRBV5-6 to TRBJ2-7, with D perhaps being TRBD1 or TRBD2 (5 bases each). The CDR3 sequence is 15 residues long. V gave up 5 bases and J gave up 0 bases, with 15 bases separating them. Germline assignment: CDR1 SGHDT and CDR2 YYEEEE. In DNA form, the CDR3 reads TGTGCCAGCAGTTATTCCGGGACCCCCTCCTACGAGCAGTACGTC. It codes for CASSYSGTPSYEQYV.

The chain joins TRBV5-1 to TRBJ1-5; 9 positions agree with TRBD1. V was pared by 4 bases and J by 5 bases, with 4 bases of the junction left unmatched. The CDR3 runs 14 residues. CDR1 SGHRS and CDR2 YFSETQ come from the germline V gene. CDR3: CASSQRQGDQPQHF. The CDR3 DNA reads TGCGCCAGCAGCCAAAGACAGGGGGATCAGCCCCAGCATTTT.

This clonotype was counted only a few times. This chain joins TRBV28 and TRBJ2-7; perhaps D is TRBD1 or TRBD2 (5 bases each). Germline CDR1 MDHEN, CDR2 SYDVKM. V was trimmed by 2 bases and J by 4 bases, leaving 21 bases between them. The CDR3 has 17 residues. The CDR3 reads CASSLEGRAVWGYEQYF. DNA for the CDR3: TGTGCCAGCAGTTTAGAGGGACGCGCAGTTTGGGGATACGAGCAGTACTTC.

The chain employs TRBV5-1 and TRBJ1-6; D unclear. From germline, CDR1 is SGHRS and CDR2 YFSETQ. The CDR3 totals 14 residues. Trimming removed 0 bases at V and 8 bases at J, with 9 bases between. The chain's CDR3 is CASSLEGGDSPLHF. In DNA, the CDR3 is TGCGCCAGCAGCTTGGAGGGCGGTGATTCACCCCTCCACTTT.

This clonotype was counted many times. This sequence joins TRBV28 and TRBJ1-5; 10 bases fit TRBD1. The germline V gene has CDR1 MDHEN and CDR2 SYDVKM. V lost 6 bases to trimming and J lost 6 bases; unmatched junction nucleotides: 11. The CDR3 extends over 16 amino acids. CDR3 residues: CASSSPGTGEGQPQHF. CDR3 sequence (DNA): TGTGCCAGCAGCTCCCCCGGGACAGGGGAGGGTCAGCCCCAGCATTTT.

There are many counts of this clonotype. The genes are TRBV7-2 and TRBJ2-7, with D uncertain. This CDR3 has 15 residues. From germline, CDR1 is SGHTA and CDR2 FQGNSA. V dropped 3 bases and J dropped 1 base, with 13 bases sitting between them. CDR3 in amino acids: CASSFRIRPSYEQYF. The CDR3 coding sequence is TGTGCCAGCAGCTTTAGGATCCGGCCATCCTACGAGCAGTACTTC.

In this sample, this clonotype turned up many times. This chain joins TRBV4-1 and TRBJ1-1; tentative D call: TRBD1 (6 bases). V gave up 3 bases and J gave up 0 bases, with 11 bases separating them. Germline loops: CDR1 MGHRA, CDR2 YSYEKL. The CDR3 runs to 15 residues. CDR3: CASSHQDSLNTEAFF. CDR3 sequence (DNA): TGCGCCAGCAGCCACCAGGACAGCTTGAACACTGAAGCTTTCTTT.

This clonotype was detected a few times. The V gene is TRBV9, the J gene TRBJ2-1; D gene ambiguous. Germline V gene data show CDR1 as SGDLS and CDR2 as YYNGEE. V lost 0 bases to trimming and J lost 6 bases, with 10 bases between them. The CDR3 is 14 residues long. This CDR3 reads CASSVVGTANEQFF. DNA of the CDR3: TGTGCCAGCAGCGTAGTTGGAACAGCCAATGAGCAGTTCTTC.

This clonotype was seen only a few times. The CDR3 loop is CAISESTASGRRYNEQFF. The DNA for the CDR3 is TGTGCCATCAGTGAGTCGACGGCTAGCGGAAGACGTTACAATGAGCAGTTCTTC. V and J are TRBV10-3 and TRBJ2-1; TRBD2 matches at 7 bases. The V and J ends lost 0 bases and 4 bases, in that order; junction bases with no gene match: 12. The CDR3 is 18 residues long. CDR1 is ENHRY and CDR2 is SYGVKD in the germline V gene.

This clonotype was recorded at least ten times. This chain connects TRBV4-2 to TRBJ2-4; the D gene is possibly TRBD1 (5 bases). Trimming removed 1 base at V and 8 bases at J, with 12 bases between. The CDR3 runs 14 residues. The germline V gene has CDR1 LGHNA and CDR2 YNFKEQ. The CDR3 bases are TGTGCCAGCAGCCAAGTCCCAGGGTTGGACATTCAGTACTTC. Encoded protein: CASSQVPGLDIQYF.

In this sample, this clonotype turned up a few times. The V and J genes are TRBV18 and TRBJ2-5; D possibly corresponds to TRBD1 (6 bases). CDR3 size: 13 residues. V was clipped by 3 bases and J by 4 bases, with 9 bases between them. CDR1 is KGHSH and CDR2 is LQKENI in the germline V gene. DNA for the CDR3: TGTGCCAGCTCACCGCGACAGGCAGAGACCCAGTACTTC. Its translation is CASSPRQAETQYF.

The chain carries TRBV27 and TRBJ2-1; the match to TRBD2 covers 7 bases. This CDR3 is 15 amino acids long. Looked up from germline, CDR1 is MNHEY and CDR2 is SMNVEV (reference sequence). Trimming removed 5 bases from V and 4 bases from J; junction bases left unmatched: 8. CDR3 DNA sequence: TGTGCCAGCAGTCGCGGGAGCTCGGGATACAATGAGCAGTTCTTC. Translating gives CASSRGSSGYNEQFF.

This chain links TRBV20-1 with TRBJ2-2, with D possibly TRBD2 on 5 matching bases. The CDR3 runs to 14 residues. Germline V gene sequence: CDR1 DFQATT, CDR2 SNEGSKA (reference sequence). V dropped 2 bases and J dropped 7 bases, with 14 bases sitting between them. In nucleotides, the CDR3 is TGCAGTGCTAGACACCGGGCCGGGATCGGGGAGCTGTTTTTT. Its translation is CSARHRAGIGELFF.

This clonotype was seen a handful of times. The chain joins TRBV12-3 or TRBV12-4 to TRBJ2-3; 9 positions match TRBD1. The CDR3 sequence is 15 residues long. The V segment lost 5 bases and the J segment 4 bases; nucleotides outside the gene matches: 7. In DNA, the CDR3 is TGTGCCAGCAGTACCGGACAGGGGAGCCCAGATACGCAGTATTTT. The encoded protein is CASSTGQGSPDTQYF.

This clonotype came up a few times. The V and J genes are TRBV6-1 and TRBJ2-4, with D perhaps matching TRBD1 (8 bases). The V end was cut by 5 bases, the J end by 7 bases, with 15 bases between. Germline CDR1 MNHNS, CDR2 SASEGT. CDR3 length: 14 residues. CDR3 protein: CASSRTGRGNIQYF. In DNA, the CDR3 is TGTGCCAGCAGTCGGACAGGGCGGGGGAACATTCAGTACTTC.

The V gene is TRBV4-1, the J gene TRBJ1-1; tentative D call: TRBD1 (5 bases). Per germline, CDR1 MGHRA and CDR2 YSYEKL. With 0 bases removed from V and 0 bases from J, the gap between germline ends came to 11 bases. This CDR3 is built from 16 residues. CDR3 bases: TGCGCCAGCAGCCAAGATGCAGGGTTCATGAACACTGAAGCTTTCTTT. Translating it yields CASSQDAGFMNTEAFF.

The CDR3 nucleotides are TGTGCCAGCAGCTATATCCCCTGGCGGGGGGAACTCTACGAGCAGTACGTC. Its protein product is CASSYIPWRGELYEQYV. The gene calls are TRBV7-9 and TRBJ2-7; 8 nucleotides line up with TRBD2. This CDR3 has 17 amino acids. CDR1 SEHNR and CDR2 FQNEAQ come from the germline V gene (reference sequence). The junction had 14 bases not matched to a gene; V was cut back by 4 bases and J by 3 bases.

The CDR3 sequence: CASSVGLRAGELFF. CDR3 coding DNA: TGTGCCAGCAGTGTTGGGTTGAGGGCCGGGGAGCTGTTTTTT. The rearrangement joins TRBV2 to TRBJ2-2; D perhaps matches TRBD2 (5 bases). V lost 4 bases and J lost 6, with 12 bases in between. Germline V CDR1 and CDR2: SNHLY, FYNNEI. CDR3 length: 14 residues.

This sequence joins TRBV2 and TRBJ1-4; 8 nucleotides align to TRBD1. V was pared by 5 bases and J by 1 base, with 6 bases of the junction left unmatched. Germline-derived CDR1 and CDR2 are SNHLY and FYNNEI. The CDR3 runs to 16 residues. The CDR3 spells CASSLDRAVTNEKLFF. CDR3 nucleotide sequence: TGTGCCAGCAGTTTGGACAGGGCGGTAACTAATGAAAAACTGTTTTTT.

V usage is TRBV27 and J usage is TRBJ2-3; 12 nucleotides match TRBD2. CDR3 length equals 17 residues. V dropped 5 bases and J dropped 6; count of bases not matched to a gene: 12. CDR1 MNHEY and CDR2 SMNVEV come from the germline V gene (reference sequence). CDR3 loop: CASSNLGLAGRMDTQYF. CDR3 DNA sequence: TGTGCCAGCAGTAACCTAGGACTAGCGGGAAGGATGGATACGCAGTATTTT.

In this sample, this clonotype turned up a few times. The chain has TRBV11-2 and TRBJ2-7, with D possibly being TRBD1 or TRBD2 (5 bases each). Trimming took off 6 bases at V and 2 bases at J, with 20 bases between the two ends. From germline, CDR1 is SGHAT and CDR2 FQNNGV. The CDR3 spans 16 residues. Written as DNA, the CDR3 is TGTGCCAGCAGTACCCCGAATCGGATGGGGGCCTACGAGCAGTACGTC. Protein product: CASSTPNRMGAYEQYV.

The chain carries TRBV12-3 or TRBV12-4 and TRBJ1-6; D might be TRBD1 (5 bases). The CDR3 extends over 15 amino acids. The germline V and J ends were trimmed by 1 base and 7 bases, with 11 bases remaining between them. The CDR3 region is CASSLERGRNSPLHF. The CDR3 DNA is TGTGCCAGCAGTTTAGAACGGGGGAGGAATTCACCCCTCCACTTT.